Below are 21 T cell receptor beta chains sequenced from a single sample in a study of beta chain features in type 1 diabetes. Expressed TCRB transcripts were sequenced because the isolated RNA had all been reverse transcribed beforehand. Sequenced by immunoSEQ multiplex PCR; TCRdb stores in-frame clones only, minus some. The data show nearly 250,000 clones, roughly 14% seen once. Sequencing was done on a sample of naive CD4+ T cells from blood. These receptor sequences come from a woman aged 35 to 49 in good health.

This chain joins TRBV7-2 and TRBJ2-7, with D possibly TRBD1 on 6 matching bases. V shed 6 bases and J shed 6 bases, with 15 bases lying between them. Germline V gives CDR1 SGHTA, CDR2 FQGNSA. The CDR3 sequence is 13 residues long. The CDR3 nucleotides are TGTGCCAGCAGGGCGAGACAGGAGGCCGAGCAGTACTTC. Amino acid sequence: CASRARQEAEQYF.

Comment on this clone: In the same sample, other DNA sequences code for this CDR3. The CDR3 sequence is CASSSTGDNSPLHF. The DNA of the CDR3 is TGCGCCAGCAGCTCGACAGGGGATAATTCACCCCTCCACTTT. The J gene is TRBJ1-6, the V gene TRBV5-1, with 8 bases lining up with TRBD1. This CDR3 is built from 14 residues. V shed 3 bases and J 5 bases; nucleotides not matched to a gene: 1. Per the germline V gene, CDR1 is SGHRS and CDR2 is YFSETQ. The full variable domain, rest sourced from reference TRBV5-1 and TRBJ1-6, is KAGVTQTPRYLIKTRGQQVTLSCSPISGHRSVSWYQQTPGQGLQFLFEYFSETQRNKGNFPGRFSGRQFSNSRSEMNVSTLELGDSALYLCASSSTGDNSPLHFGNGTRLTVT.

The J gene is TRBJ2-5, the V gene TRBV6-5; D is possibly TRBD1 (5 bases). The DNA end is more similar to TRBJ2-7, so the J call may be wrong. Germline CDR1 MNHEY, CDR2 SVGAGI. The CDR3 length is 15 residues. The CDR3 coding sequence is TGTGCCACCGGATTCGACAGTTCTTCTCCCTACGAGCAGTACTTC. The encoded protein is CATGFDSSSPYEQYF.

In this sample, this clone turned up a few times. V and J are TRBV7-2 and TRBJ1-1; weak D call: TRBD1 (5 bases). Germline lookup yields CDR1 SGHTA and CDR2 FQGNSA. The CDR3 length is 14 residues. Trimming took 4 bases from V and 1 from J, leaving 10 bases between them. The CDR3, as DNA: TGTGCCAGCAGCTCTCGACAGAAGAACACTGAAGCTTTCTTT. Amino acid sequence: CASSSRQKNTEAFF.

The CDR3 protein is CASSQGGGTTNEKLFF. The CDR3, as DNA: TGCGCCAGCAGCCAGGGAGGGGGAACAACTAATGAAAAACTGTTTTTT. This chain links TRBV4-1 with TRBJ1-4; a weak D match, TRBD1 (6 bases). Germline CDR1 is MGHRA and CDR2 is YSYEKL. V lost 3 bases to trimming and J lost 0 bases, with 11 bases between them. The CDR3 is made up of 16 amino acids.

The rearrangement uses TRBV7-9 and TRBJ1-5, with a tentative D call TRBD1 (6 bases). The germline V gene has CDR1 SEHNR and CDR2 FQNEAQ (reference sequence). There are 15 residues in the CDR3. V gave up 5 bases and J gave up 4 bases, with 15 bases separating them. This CDR3 reads CASSEGGGGNQPQHF. The CDR3 DNA sequence: TGTGCCAGCAGCGAAGGTGGGGGCGGTAATCAGCCCCAGCATTTT.

This chain connects TRBV6-4 to TRBJ2-3, with TRBD2 matching 8 bases. Germline CDR1 MRHNA, CDR2 SNTAGT. With 6 bases clipped from V and 3 bases from J, the junction kept 5 bases outside the gene matches. The CDR3 covers 14 residues. The CDR3 nucleotides are TGTGCCAGCAGCTCGGAGCGGGAGACAGATACGCAGTATTTT. As protein: CASSSERETDTQYF.

The V gene is TRBV6-5, the J gene TRBJ2-2; a weak D match, TRBD2 (6 bases). Trimming took 8 bases from V and 4 from J, leaving 17 bases between them. CDR3 length equals 15 residues. Germline CDR1 MNHEY, CDR2 SVGAGI. Here the CDR3 DNA reads TGTGCCAGCGGCAACCGGGGAGGCGGCACCGGGGAGCTGTTTTTT. It is translated as CASGNRGGGTGELFF.

This clone was found many times. J is TRBJ1-1 and V is TRBV7-9; D perhaps matches TRBD1 (5 bases). The ends were cut back, 3 bases at V and 14 bases at J, with 13 bases in the middle. Germline V gene lookup returns CDR1 SEHNR and CDR2 FQNEAQ (reference sequence). The CDR3 contains 11 residues. CDR3 amino acids: CASSFLGGAFF. In DNA form, the CDR3 reads TGTGCCAGCAGCTTTTTGGGAGGGGCCTTCTTT.

This clone was counted between two and nine times. The J gene is TRBJ1-4, the V gene TRBV15; no firm D call. The V gene's germline CDR1 is LNHNV and CDR2 YYDKDF (reference sequence). There are 18 residues in the CDR3. The V and J ends lost 0 bases and 0 bases respectively, with 14 bases between them. CDR3 sequence: CATSRDPLAGATNEKLFF. CDR3 sequence (DNA): TGTGCCACCAGCAGAGATCCCCTAGCCGGTGCAACTAATGAAAAACTGTTTTTT.

Concerning this clone itself: The junction departs from germline at one end; a sequencing error may be responsible. The chain is built from TRBV19 and TRBJ1-1; tentative D call: TRBD1 (5 bases). The CDR3 loop spans 13 amino acids. The germline V gene encodes CDR1 LNHDA and CDR2 SQIVND (reference sequence). In nucleotides, the CDR3 is TGTGCCACGCAGGGTATGGGGAACGCTGAAGCTTTCTTT. Its protein product is CATQGMGNAEAFF.

The chain recombines TRBV9 with TRBJ2-7; 10 bases fit TRBD1. Trimming removed 2 bases from V and 6 bases from J; junction bases left unmatched: 8. The CDR3 loop spans 15 amino acids. CDR1 SGDLS and CDR2 YYNGEE come from the germline V gene. CDR3 protein: CASSVGTGASGEQYF. In DNA form, the CDR3 reads TGTGCCAGCAGCGTCGGGACAGGGGCTTCGGGCGAGCAGTACTTC.

This clone was recorded a few times. The rearrangement links TRBV6-6 to TRBJ1-1, with D possibly being TRBD1 (5 bases). The germline V gene has CDR1 MNHNY and CDR2 SVGAGI (reference sequence). The CDR3 extends over 14 amino acids. V was pared by 5 bases and J by 3 bases, with 13 bases between. The CDR3, as DNA: TGTGCCAGCAGTCACATGGGGGGAGACACTGAAGCTTTCTTT. This sequence encodes CASSHMGGDTEAFF.

The gene calls are TRBV6-6 and TRBJ1-5, with D unresolved. The CDR3 has 16 amino acids. In germline, CDR1 is MNHNY, CDR2 SVGAGI (reference sequence). The V end lost 0 bases, the J end lost 12 bases, and 21 bases lay between the germline ends. CDR3 nucleotide sequence: TGTGCCAGCAGTTACTCGATTTTACCGGGTTTACGTCTCCAGCATTTT. Translating gives CASSYSILPGLRLQHF.

The J gene is TRBJ2-7, the V gene TRBV18; D may be TRBD1 (6 bases). Trimming took 5 bases from V and 5 from J, leaving 10 bases between them. CDR3 length equals 12 residues. Per germline, CDR1 KGHSH and CDR2 LQKENI. CDR3 bases: TGTGCCAGCTCATACGACAGGAACGAGCAGTACTTC. This translates into CASSYDRNEQYF.

This clone showed up just a few times. The chain combines TRBV5-1 with TRBJ2-2; possibly TRBD2 for D (6 bases). This CDR3 spans 16 amino acids. The V and J ends lost 2 bases and 2 bases respectively, with 13 bases between them. Per the germline V gene, CDR1 is SGHRS and CDR2 is YFSETQ. The CDR3 is CASSFFGTFNTGELFF. The CDR3 bases are TGCGCCAGCAGCTTTTTCGGGACTTTTAACACCGGGGAGCTGTTTTTT.

The chain uses TRBV9 and TRBJ2-3, with 11 positions matching TRBD2. CDR3 length equals 18 residues. Germline CDR1 and CDR2: SGDLS and YYNGEE. V gave up 3 bases and J gave up 1 base; unmatched junction bases: 10. CDR3 DNA: TGTGCCAGCAGCGCCCTAGTTGCGACTAGCGGGGGCACAGATACGCAGTATTTT. Translated, it gives CASSALVATSGGTDTQYF.

The rearrangement links TRBV7-9 to TRBJ1-2; 7 nucleotides align to TRBD1. With V trimmed by 0 bases and J by 3 bases, 7 bases remained unmatched. The germline V gene has CDR1 SEHNR and CDR2 FQNEAQ (reference sequence). The CDR3 totals 16 residues. The CDR3 here is CASSLASGTEYYGYTF. In DNA, the CDR3 is TGTGCCAGCAGCTTAGCTTCCGGGACAGAATACTATGGCTACACCTTC.

The CDR3 DNA reads TGTGCCAGCAGCTTAGCTGCTAGCGGAAACCAAGAGACCCAGTACTTC. Residues: CASSLAASGNQETQYF. This rearrangement joins TRBV7-2 to TRBJ2-5, with 7 bases matching TRBD2. CDR1 and CDR2 (germline): SGHTA, FQGNSA. The J segment lost 0 bases and the V segment lost 0 bases, leaving 4 bases of the junction unmatched. This CDR3 has 16 amino acids.

In this sample, this clone turned up a few times. The V and J genes are TRBV4-1 and TRBJ1-4; 8 positions match TRBD1. CDR1 is MGHRA, CDR2 YSYEKL, per germline. V trimming: 4 bases; J trimming: 5 bases; junction bases outside the gene matches: 6. The CDR3 totals 15 residues. The CDR3 bases are TGCGCCAGCAGCCCGCAAGACAGGGGCAATGAAAAACTGTTTTTT. Residues: CASSPQDRGNEKLFF.

This chain uses TRBV5-1 with TRBJ1-1; 7 positions agree with TRBD1. Trimming removed 5 bases from V and 7 bases from J; junction bases left unmatched: 11. Germline V gene data show CDR1 as SGHRS and CDR2 as YFSETQ. This CDR3 is 14 amino acids long. CDR3 residues: CASRPTTGEGEAFF. DNA for the CDR3: TGCGCCAGCAGACCTACAACAGGGGAAGGTGAAGCTTTCTTT.